A single sample gave rise to the 14 T cell receptor beta chains below, sequenced in a study of siplizumab effects on memory and regulatory T cells (dated by TCRdb to about 2019). The library was obtained by the immunoSEQ multiplex PCR assay. The table was pulled from immuneACCESS by TCRdb, which kept in-frame rearrangements only. Such tables lose some clones; where checked, under half of the loss comes from unresolved V genes, and the rest has no known cause. The sample table lists around 78,000 clones, under 95% of them with a count of one. Together, the top ten hold more than 25% of the sample. Sequences were obtained from CD8+ T cells sorted from blood. All receptors come from a human donor in good health.

This sequence joins TRBV6-4 and TRBJ2-1; D gene uncertain. This CDR3 region has 15 residues. With 2 bases removed from V and 0 bases from J, the gap between germline ends came to 8 bases. Germline-derived CDR1 and CDR2 are MRHNA and SNTAGT. This CDR3 is CASSDGAVSYNEQFF. CDR3 in DNA: TGTGCCAGCAGTGACGGCGCGGTCTCCTACAATGAGCAGTTCTTC.

The rearrangement links TRBV29-1 to TRBJ1-2; 8 nucleotides align to TRBD1. The CDR3 extends over 15 amino acids. Germline V gives CDR1 SQVTM, CDR2 ANQGSEA. Germline trimming cut 6 bases from V and 2 bases from J; bases unmatched to any gene: 11. CDR3 loop: CSVGGGQVPNYGYTF. The CDR3 nucleotides are TGCAGCGTCGGAGGGGGACAGGTTCCAAACTATGGCTACACCTTC.

This clone was detected a few times. V usage is TRBV7-8 and J usage is TRBJ1-1; D is unresolved. Germline-derived CDR1 and CDR2 are SGHVS and FQNEAQ. The CDR3 consists of 14 residues. Trimming removed 5 bases from V and 5 bases from J, with 15 bases in between. The CDR3: CASSAGSSSTEAFF. The CDR3 coding sequence is TGTGCCAGCAGCGCGGGAAGTTCTAGTACTGAAGCTTTCTTT. Complete variable domain (other parts from reference TRBV7-8 and TRBJ1-1): GAGVSQSPRYKVAKRGQDVALRCDPISGHVSLFWYQQALGQGPEFLTYFQNEAQLDKSGLPSDRFFAERPEGSVSTLKIQRTQQEDSAVYLCASSAGSSSTEAFFGQGTRLTVV.

This clone showed up just once. The chain combines TRBV27 with TRBJ2-1; TRBD2 agrees at 11 bases. This CDR3 region has 17 residues. J lost 6 bases, V lost 3 bases, and 10 bases had no gene match. Germline loops: CDR1 MNHEY, CDR2 SMNVEV (reference sequence). The CDR3 DNA sequence: TGTGCCAGCAGTTTTTATAGCGGGGGGGCCACGGGCAATGAGCAGTTCTTC. This sequence encodes CASSFYSGGATGNEQFF.

J is TRBJ2-5 and V is TRBV5-1, with 8 nucleotides matching TRBD2. The junction had 8 bases not matched to a gene; V was cut back by 2 bases and J by 5 bases. CDR1 SGHRS and CDR2 YFSETQ come from the germline V gene. The CDR3 is 15 residues long. The CDR3 is CASSLLSGALETQYF. The CDR3 DNA is TGCGCCAGCAGCTTACTTAGCGGGGCGTTGGAGACCCAGTACTTC.

V usage is TRBV6-1 and J usage is TRBJ2-4; tentative D call: TRBD1 (6 bases). This CDR3 contains 13 residues. The germline V gene has CDR1 MNHNS and CDR2 SASEGT. V lost 1 base to trimming and J lost 6 bases, with 7 bases between them. Here the CDR3 DNA reads TGTGCCAGCAGTGAAGGGACAGTAAACATTCAGTACTTC. This codes for CASSEGTVNIQYF.

The chain has TRBV28 and TRBJ2-5, with D maybe TRBD2 (5 bases). This CDR3 has 13 amino acids. Trimming removed 2 bases at V and 5 bases at J, with 9 bases between. CDR1 and CDR2 from the germline V gene are MDHEN and SYDVKM. CDR3: CASSLDGVETQYF. CDR3 DNA sequence: TGTGCCAGCAGTTTAGACGGGGTGGAGACCCAGTACTTC.

The chain joins TRBV4-1 to TRBJ2-5; the D is unclear. The CDR3 loop spans 14 amino acids. V lost 5 bases and J lost 0, with 10 bases in between. Germline-derived CDR1 and CDR2 are MGHRA and YSYEKL. The CDR3 protein is CASSVHLYQETQYF. CDR3 DNA sequence: TGCGCCAGCAGCGTCCACTTGTACCAAGAGACCCAGTACTTC.

This rearrangement joins TRBV5-6 to TRBJ2-7, with D possibly being TRBD1 or TRBD2 (5 bases each). Between the trimmed V and J ends, which lost 0 bases and 5 bases, there was a span of 15 bases. Germline V gene lookup returns CDR1 SGHDT and CDR2 YYEEEE. This CDR3 comprises 15 residues. CDR3 nucleotide sequence: TGTGCCAGCAGCTTGGCTGGCAGGGCCGGGGACGAGCAGTACTTC. Its protein is CASSLAGRAGDEQYF.

The V gene is TRBV4-1, the J gene TRBJ2-7; D uncertain. Germline V gives CDR1 MGHRA, CDR2 YSYEKL. V gave up 0 bases and J gave up 2 bases, with 5 bases separating them. The CDR3 extends over 13 amino acids. This chain's CDR3 is CASSQDRAYEQYF. The CDR3 DNA reads as TGCGCCAGCAGCCAAGATAGGGCCTACGAGCAGTACTTC.

V and J are TRBV7-8 and TRBJ2-7, with a tentative D call TRBD1 (5 bases). The length of the CDR3 is 14 residues. Germline V gene sequence: CDR1 SGHVS, CDR2 FQNEAQ. The V and J ends lost 7 bases and 0 bases respectively, with 13 bases between them. The CDR3 nucleotides read TGTGCCAGCAACCCGACAGCTTACTCCTACGAGCAGTACTTC. Protein product: CASNPTAYSYEQYF. Variable domain in full (rest from reference TRBV7-8 and TRBJ2-7): GAGVSQSPRYKVAKRGQDVALRCDPISGHVSLFWYQQALGQGPEFLTYFQNEAQLDKSGLPSDRFFAERPEGSVSTLKIQRTQQEDSAVYLCASNPTAYSYEQYFGPGTRLTVT.

V is TRBV7-2 and J is TRBJ1-4; D call uncertain. Looked up from germline, CDR1 is SGHTA and CDR2 is FQGNSA. This CDR3 has 14 amino acids. V was clipped by 3 bases and J by 1 base, with 6 bases between them. CDR3 sequence: CASSFLGTNEKLFF. Here the CDR3 DNA reads TGTGCCAGCAGCTTCCTAGGAACTAATGAAAAACTGTTTTTT.

The chain links TRBV6-5 to TRBJ1-2, with TRBD1 identical over 8 bases. V lost 7 bases, J lost 4 bases, and 11 bases stayed unmatched. Per the germline V gene, CDR1 is MNHEY and CDR2 is SVGAGI. There are 15 residues in the CDR3. The CDR3 DNA is TGTGCCAGCACCGACATTCTACAGGGGGGCTATGGCTACACCTTC. Amino acid sequence: CASTDILQGGYGYTF.

The J gene is TRBJ2-2, the V gene TRBV29-1; D is unresolved. The CDR3 sequence is 12 residues long. Germline-derived CDR1 and CDR2 are SQVTM and ANQGSEA. Between the trimmed V and J ends, which lost 7 bases and 5 bases, there was a span of 11 bases. CDR3 region: CSAFTGTGELFF. The DNA of the CDR3 is TGCAGCGCTTTCACGGGTACCGGGGAGCTGTTTTTT.